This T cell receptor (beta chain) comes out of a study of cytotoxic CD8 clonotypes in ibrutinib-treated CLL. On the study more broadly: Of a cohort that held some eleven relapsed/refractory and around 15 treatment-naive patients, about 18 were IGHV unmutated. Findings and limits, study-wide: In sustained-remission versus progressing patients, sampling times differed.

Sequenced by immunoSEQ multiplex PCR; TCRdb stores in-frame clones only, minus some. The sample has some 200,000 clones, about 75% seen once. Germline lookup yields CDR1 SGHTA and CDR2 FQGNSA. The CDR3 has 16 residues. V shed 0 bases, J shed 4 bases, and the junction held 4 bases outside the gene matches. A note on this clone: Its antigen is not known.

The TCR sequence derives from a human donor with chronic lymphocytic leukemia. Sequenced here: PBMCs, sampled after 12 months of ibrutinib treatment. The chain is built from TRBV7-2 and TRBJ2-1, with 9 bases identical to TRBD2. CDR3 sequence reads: CASSLAGLANYNEQFF. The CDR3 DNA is TGTGCCAGCAGCTTAGCAGGACTAGCGAATTACAATGAGCAGTTCTTC.